Shown below are 28 T cell receptor beta chains from a single sample sequenced in a study of blood T cells in healthy people across ages (dated by TCRdb to about 2015). Library method: 5' RACE. The sequencer listed for this sample is Illumina HiSeq 2500. A second PCR of roughly 7 to 11 cycles was run with a J-beta primer mix and a sample-barcoded 5' primer. The public sequencing data were trimmed at Q25 with fastp and processed into clonotypes with MiXCR by TCRdb, which kept only in-frame beta chains. Rows merge per CDR3 protein into single entries with the most common DNA and genes. A total of roughly 800,000 distinct CDR3 sequences appear in this sample, about three fifths of them only once. Around 20% of the sample is taken by the ten largest. Sequences were obtained from blood. The receptors stem from a man aged 30 to 45 in good health.

This clonotype was seen only once. The rearrangement links TRBV29-1 to TRBJ1-2, with no clear D. CDR3 length: 14 amino acids. Germline CDR1 SQVTM, CDR2 ANQGSEA. With 2 bases removed from V and 2 bases from J, the gap between germline ends came to 12 bases. CDR3 nucleotides: TGCAGCGTTGAATTATGGGTTTTGAACTATGGCTACACCTTC. It is translated as CSVELWVLNYGYTF.

This clonotype has more than one count but fewer than ten. The chain carries TRBV11-1 and TRBJ2-1; either TRBD1 or TRBD2 may supply D (5 bases each). This CDR3 comprises 15 residues. Per germline, CDR1 SGHAT and CDR2 FQDESV (reference sequence). V was cut by 1 base and J by 7 bases, with 14 bases left in between. The CDR3 spells CASSLVAWGWNEQFF. CDR3 nucleotides: TGTGCCAGCAGCTTAGTGGCGTGGGGGTGGAATGAGCAGTTCTTC.

This sequence joins TRBV20-1 and TRBJ2-7; the match to TRBD1 covers 8 bases. Germline V gene data show CDR1 as DFQATT and CDR2 as SNEGSKA (reference sequence). The V and J ends lost 4 bases and 5 bases, in that order; junction bases with no gene match: 13. The CDR3 loop spans 15 amino acids. The CDR3 DNA reads as TGCAGTGCTATTCGCACGACAGGGGTGAGGAACGAGCAGTACTTC. It codes for CSAIRTTGVRNEQYF.

Comments on this clonotype: At one of its ends the junction is not consistent with the germline gene, which may arise from a read error. The chain links TRBV5-1 to TRBJ2-3; 8 bases line up with TRBD1. The germline V gene has CDR1 SGHRS and CDR2 YFSETQ. CDR3 length equals 15 residues. This chain's CDR3 is CASSLGQVITDTQYF. The CDR3 nucleotides are TGCGCCAGCAGTTTGGGACAGGTGATCACAGATACGCAGTATTTT.

This sequence joins TRBV20-1 and TRBJ2-5; the D gene could be TRBD1 or TRBD2 (5 bases each). CDR1 is DFQATT and CDR2 is SNEGSKA in the germline V gene (reference sequence). CDR3 length equals 14 residues. Trimming removed 8 bases from V and 3 bases from J, with 19 bases in between. CDR3 loop: CSSTGEGREETQYF. The DNA of the CDR3 is TGCAGTTCGACCGGCGAGGGACGGGAAGAGACCCAGTACTTC.

V is TRBV25-1 and J is TRBJ1-2; D perhaps matches TRBD1 (5 bases). In germline, CDR1 is MGHDK, CDR2 SYGVNS. V was shortened by 6 bases and J by 4 bases, with 9 bases between the two germline ends. This CDR3 contains 12 residues. CDR3 sequence reads: CASRGPGYGYTF. CDR3 nucleotide sequence: TGTGCCAGCAGGGGGCCGGGCTATGGCTACACCTTC.

A few counts support this clonotype. The V and J genes are TRBV7-2 and TRBJ1-1; TRBD1 agrees at 8 bases. The length of the CDR3 is 16 residues. V shed 5 bases and J 0 bases; nucleotides not matched to a gene: 8. Germline assignment: CDR1 SGHTA and CDR2 FQGNSA. CDR3 region: CASSIVLGQVNTEAFF. The CDR3 DNA reads as TGTGCCAGCAGCATCGTTTTGGGACAGGTGAACACTGAAGCTTTCTTT.

V usage is TRBV5-1 and J usage is TRBJ2-1, with 15 bases fitting TRBD2. The CDR3 consists of 18 residues. V gave up 3 bases and J gave up 0 bases; unmatched junction bases: 4. Germline CDR1 and CDR2: SGHRS and YFSETQ. The CDR3 loop is CASSWGLAGGSSYNEQFF. CDR3 sequence (DNA): TGCGCCAGCAGCTGGGGACTAGCGGGGGGCAGCTCCTACAATGAGCAGTTCTTC. The full variable domain, with the rest looked up from reference TRBV5-1 and TRBJ2-1, is KAGVTQTPRYLIKTRGQQVTLSCSPISGHRSVSWYQQTPGQGLQFLFEYFSETQRNKGNFPGRFSGRQFSNSRSEMNVSTLELGDSALYLCASSWGLAGGSSYNEQFFGPGTRLTVL.

The chain combines TRBV10-3 with TRBJ2-1; 13 bases line up with TRBD2. CDR1 is ENHRY, CDR2 SYGVKD, per germline. The CDR3 extends over 15 amino acids. V shed 2 bases and J 8 bases; nucleotides not matched to a gene: 3. The CDR3 sequence is CAISESGLAGDEQFF. The DNA of the CDR3 is TGTGCCATCAGTGAGAGTGGACTAGCGGGAGATGAGCAGTTCTTC.

The CDR3 reads CASSPAFGGDEQYF. CDR3 DNA: TGTGCCAGCTCACCCGCCTTCGGGGGTGACGAGCAGTACTTC. The chain recombines TRBV18 with TRBJ2-5, with D tentatively TRBD2 (6 bases). The J call is in doubt because the DNA end fits TRBJ2-7 better. The length of the CDR3 is 14 residues. CDR1 KGHSH and CDR2 LQKENI come from the germline V gene.

V gene TRBV29-1 combines with J gene TRBJ1-2; D perhaps matches TRBD1 (5 bases). The germline CDR1 and CDR2 sequences are SQVTM and ANQGSEA. V was clipped by 1 base and J by 4 bases, with 13 bases between them. The CDR3 loop spans 14 amino acids. CDR3 sequence (DNA): TGCAGCGTTGAAGCCGAGATGGGGGTCTATGGCTACACCTTC. Encoded protein: CSVEAEMGVYGYTF.

The rearrangement joins TRBV12-3 or TRBV12-4 to TRBJ2-5; 10 nucleotides line up with TRBD2. CDR3 length: 17 amino acids. V shed 4 bases and J 11 bases; nucleotides not matched to a gene: 19. CDR3 amino acids: CASSSSLAGAAYNEQYF. In nucleotides, the CDR3 is TGTGCCAGCAGTTCCTCCCTAGCGGGAGCCGCATACAATGAGCAGTACTTC.

The CDR3 loop is CSVVTSGGLNEQFF. The DNA for the CDR3 is TGCAGCGTGGTGACTAGCGGGGGCCTCAATGAGCAGTTCTTC. The chain joins TRBV29-1 to TRBJ2-1; 12 bases map to TRBD2. Germline V lookup: CDR1 SQVTM, CDR2 ANQGSEA. V lost 6 bases, J lost 6 bases, and 6 bases stayed unmatched. There are 14 residues in the CDR3.

This chain uses TRBV7-2 with TRBJ2-1; no clear D. From germline, CDR1 is SGHTA and CDR2 FQGNSA. Trimming removed 4 bases from V and 8 bases from J, with 18 bases in between. The CDR3 totals 15 residues. The CDR3: CASSSPRRGGDEQFF. The DNA for the CDR3 is TGTGCCAGCAGCTCCCCCCGGAGAGGTGGGGATGAGCAGTTCTTC.

This chain connects TRBV6-5 to TRBJ1-2; D is uncertain. Germline-derived CDR1 and CDR2 are MNHEY and SVGAGI. V was clipped by 4 bases and J by 5 bases, with 14 bases between them. This CDR3 is 14 amino acids long. CDR3 loop: CASSSDSVGYGYTF. In DNA, the CDR3 is TGTGCCAGCAGTTCCGACTCGGTGGGTTATGGCTACACCTTC.

This clonotype has just a few counts. CDR3 sequence (DNA): TGTGCCAGCAGCTTACAAGGCGGGGATGGCTACACCTTC. It encodes CASSLQGGDGYTF. The genes are TRBV7-8 and TRBJ1-2; no definite D call. This CDR3 has 13 amino acids. Germline V gene lookup returns CDR1 SGHVS and CDR2 FQNEAQ. V gave up 2 bases and J gave up 6 bases, with 10 bases separating them.

The table lists this clonotype with a few counts. This sequence joins TRBV29-1 and TRBJ2-1; TRBD1 aligns across 12 bases. J lost 6 bases, V lost 8 bases, and 8 bases had no gene match. The CDR3 runs to 14 residues. Germline-derived CDR1 and CDR2 are SQVTM and ANQGSEA. CDR3 sequence reads: CSTLRDRGLNEQFF. For the CDR3, the DNA is TGCAGCACCCTCCGGGACAGGGGGCTCAATGAGCAGTTCTTC.

This chain joins TRBV20-1 and TRBJ2-1, with D tentatively TRBD1 (6 bases). The germline CDR1 and CDR2 sequences are DFQATT and SNEGSKA (reference sequence). With 0 bases removed from V and 9 bases from J, the gap between germline ends came to 12 bases. The CDR3 is 13 residues long. The CDR3 is CSARDHRAGEQFF. As DNA, the CDR3 is TGCAGTGCTAGAGATCACAGGGCGGGTGAGCAGTTCTTC.

The chain couples TRBV7-2 to TRBJ1-6; no clear D. The ends were cut back, 5 bases at V and 6 bases at J, with 14 bases in the middle. The CDR3 is 15 amino acids. CDR1 and CDR2 (germline): SGHTA, FQGNSA. Written as DNA, the CDR3 is TGTGCCAGCAGCCCGCGGACGGGAACTAATTCACCCCTCCACTTT. This codes for CASSPRTGTNSPLHF.

This clonotype was counted a few times. The chain employs TRBV5-1 and TRBJ2-1; 10 nucleotides line up with TRBD2. CDR1 and CDR2 (germline): SGHRS, YFSETQ. The J segment lost 7 bases and the V segment lost 0 bases, leaving 10 bases of the junction unmatched. The CDR3 extends over 17 amino acids. CDR3 nucleotide sequence: TGCGCCAGCAGCTTGGGTGCCAGCGGGGGGGCCGGGAATGAGCAGTTCTTC. Protein product: CASSLGASGGAGNEQFF.

V usage is TRBV29-1 and J usage is TRBJ2-3; 10 nucleotides line up with TRBD2. Germline V gene sequence: CDR1 SQVTM, CDR2 ANQGSEA. This CDR3 comprises 15 residues. Losses at the gene ends were 5 bases for V and 4 bases for J; bases not matched to a gene: 9. The CDR3 region is CSVTSGGAQADTQYF. The CDR3 bases are TGCAGCGTTACAAGCGGGGGGGCTCAGGCAGATACGCAGTATTTT.

This clonotype was seen only a few times. The chain joins TRBV7-2 to TRBJ2-1; D perhaps matches TRBD2 (5 bases). V dropped 0 bases and J dropped 10 bases, with 7 bases sitting between them. The germline V gene has CDR1 SGHTA and CDR2 FQGNSA. The CDR3 loop spans 12 amino acids. CDR3 DNA: TGTGCCAGCAGCTTAGCGGGGAGAGAGCAGTTCTTC. Translation gives CASSLAGREQFF.

Written as DNA, the CDR3 is TGTGCCAGCAGCTTGTCGTACGCCTCAGAGACCCAGTACTTC. Translation gives CASSLSYASETQYF. This chain uses TRBV7-2 with TRBJ2-7; D unclear. Gene TRBJ2-5 matches the end of the DNA better, so the J call may be wrong. The V gene's germline CDR1 is SGHTA and CDR2 FQGNSA. This CDR3 is 14 amino acids long.

The chain uses TRBV28 and TRBJ1-4; D ambiguous. There are 14 residues in the CDR3. Germline CDR1 MDHEN, CDR2 SYDVKM. V lost 7 bases and J lost 0, with 9 bases in between. In nucleotides, the CDR3 is TGTGCCAGCAAGACGCAATCAACTAATGAAAAACTGTTTTTT. Amino acid sequence: CASKTQSTNEKLFF.

The V call is TRBV4-1, the J call TRBJ2-1; 11 positions match TRBD2. This CDR3 contains 16 residues. Germline V gene data show CDR1 as MGHRA and CDR2 as YSYEKL. V trimming: 0 bases; J trimming: 3 bases; junction bases outside the gene matches: 1. The CDR3 DNA reads TGCGCCAGCAGCCAAGAGGGGACTAGCGGCTACAATGAGCAGTTCTTC. Translated, it gives CASSQEGTSGYNEQFF.

The gene calls are TRBV6-5 and TRBJ2-7; the D is unclear. Germline CDR1 reads MNHEY; CDR2 reads SVGAGI. The V gene lost 0 bases and the J gene lost 2 bases, with 5 bases spanning the gap. CDR3 length: 13 residues. The CDR3 sequence: CASSYSEAYEQYF. The CDR3, as DNA: TGTGCCAGCAGTTACTCTGAAGCCTACGAGCAGTACTTC.

The gene calls are TRBV6-2 or TRBV6-3 and TRBJ2-4; D is perhaps TRBD1 (6 bases). The tail of the sequence fits TRBJ2-7 better, so the J call may be wrong. CDR1 and CDR2 (germline): MNHEY, SVGEGT. The CDR3 is made up of 13 amino acids. CDR3 DNA: TGTGCCAGCCGTCGGGCAGGGGACAACGAGCAGTACTTC. Protein product: CASRRAGDNEQYF.

The chain is built from TRBV12-3 or TRBV12-4 and TRBJ2-3; the D is unclear. This CDR3 is built from 15 residues. Trimming took off 2 bases at V and 0 bases at J, with 9 bases between the two ends. The CDR3, as DNA: TGTGCCAGCAGTTTACAGGCTACTAGCACAGATACGCAGTATTTT. It encodes CASSLQATSTDTQYF.